The 27 T cell receptor beta chains presented below share a single source sample, sequenced in a study of blood T cell repertoires in COVID-19. The repertoire was sequenced with immunoSEQ multiplex PCR; TCRdb's copy has only in-frame clones and lacks some. This sample has hundreds of thousands of clones, with 85% found just once. Sequencing input: peripheral blood. The receptors were sampled from a man aged 50-60 years with COVID-19, enrolled during active disease.

In its sample, this clone was seen a few times. This chain uses TRBV7-2 with TRBJ1-1, with D uncertain. Germline V CDR1 and CDR2: SGHTA, FQGNSA. This CDR3 is 13 amino acids long. Trimming cost V 2 bases and J 6 bases, with 10 bases left between them. The CDR3 loop is CASSLLVPPEAFF. The CDR3 DNA is TGTGCCAGCAGCTTATTAGTTCCCCCTGAAGCTTTCTTT.

V is TRBV7-3 and J is TRBJ2-2; maybe TRBD1 (6 bases). Germline V gene sequence: CDR1 SGHTA, CDR2 FQGTGA. V was clipped by 4 bases and J by 0 bases, with 15 bases between them. The CDR3 totals 17 residues. The CDR3 DNA reads TGTGCCAGCAGCTCACTACCGGACAGCGCGAACACCGGGGAGCTGTTTTTT. Its translation: CASSSLPDSANTGELFF. The whole variable domain, remainder taken from reference TRBV7-3 and TRBJ2-2, is GAGVSQTPSNKVTEKGKYVELRCDPISGHTALYWYRQSLGQGPEFLIYFQGTGAADDSGLPNDRFFAVRPEGSVSTLKIQRTERGDSAVYLCASSSLPDSANTGELFFGEGSRLTVL.

The V and J genes are TRBV4-3 and TRBJ2-7, with D possibly being TRBD2 (6 bases). V gave up 0 bases and J gave up 4 bases, with 16 bases separating them. The V gene's germline CDR1 is LGHNA and CDR2 YSLEER. The CDR3 runs to 16 residues. In nucleotides, the CDR3 is TGCGCCAGCAGCCAAGATATGGCGGGGCCCACTTACGAGCAGTACTTC. Encoded protein: CASSQDMAGPTYEQYF.

The J gene is TRBJ2-7, the V gene TRBV5-5; 12 positions agree with TRBD1. From germline, CDR1 is SGHKS and CDR2 YYEKEE (reference sequence). J lost 4 bases, V lost 3 bases, and 14 bases had no gene match. The CDR3 runs to 18 residues. The CDR3, as DNA: TGTGCCAGCAGCTATGGGTTTTTCGTGGGACAGGGGGCTTACGAGCAGTACTTC. Translating gives CASSYGFFVGQGAYEQYF.

The J gene is TRBJ2-3, the V gene TRBV5-4; D remains unclear. The germline V gene has CDR1 SGHNT and CDR2 YYREEE (reference sequence). V lost 5 bases and J lost 2, with 9 bases in between. The CDR3 has 13 residues. CDR3 residues: CASRPESTDTQYF. CDR3 sequence (DNA): TGTGCCAGCAGGCCGGAGTCCACAGATACGCAGTATTTT.

The chain recombines TRBV7-9 with TRBJ2-7; D is possibly TRBD2 (5 bases). The CDR3 is made up of 14 amino acids. Germline assignment: CDR1 SEHNR and CDR2 FQNEAQ (reference sequence). V lost 0 bases and J 4 bases, leaving 10 bases between the germline ends. The CDR3 reads CASSLAGGPYEQYF. The DNA for the CDR3 is TGTGCCAGCAGCTTAGCCGGAGGACCGTACGAGCAGTACTTC.

The chain is built from TRBV7-2 and TRBJ2-5; 9 bases agree with TRBD1. This CDR3 spans 14 amino acids. The J segment lost 6 bases and the V segment lost 5 bases, leaving 7 bases of the junction unmatched. Germline CDR1 reads SGHTA; CDR2 reads FQGNSA. Written as DNA, the CDR3 is TGTGCCAGCAGCGCGGGACAGGGCGGACAGACCCAGTACTTC. Its protein is CASSAGQGGQTQYF.

The chain is built from TRBV18 and TRBJ2-7; D may be TRBD1 (6 bases). The CDR3 has 13 residues. V lost 4 bases and J 6 bases, leaving 13 bases between the germline ends. The germline gives CDR1 KGHSH, CDR2 LQKENI. The CDR3 coding sequence is TGTGCCAGCTCACGGGAACAGGGAACCGAGCAGTACTTC. This gives the protein CASSREQGTEQYF. The whole variable domain, filled in from reference TRBV18 and TRBJ2-7, reads NAGVMQNPRHLVRRRGQEARLRCSPMKGHSHVYWYRQLPEEGLKFMVYLQKENIIDESGMPKERFSAEFPKEGPSILRIQQVVRGDSAAYFCASSREQGTEQYFGPGTRLTVT.

Here the CDR3 DNA reads TGCAGTGCTAGTCGGGCGGGAGACACAGATACGCAGTATTTT. This encodes CSASRAGDTDTQYF. The chain uses TRBV20-1 and TRBJ2-3, with TRBD2 matching 7 bases. CDR3 length: 14 amino acids. Germline CDR1 DFQATT, CDR2 SNEGSKA (reference sequence). J gave up 2 bases and V 3 bases, and 5 bases lay outside the gene matches.

The chain has TRBV20-1 and TRBJ1-4, with D uncertain. V was shortened by 3 bases and J by 8 bases, with 7 bases between the two germline ends. The CDR3 spans 11 residues. Germline CDR1 is DFQATT and CDR2 is SNEGSKA (reference sequence). DNA for the CDR3: TGCAGTGCTAGTATCGGGGAAAAACTGTTTTTT. This encodes CSASIGEKLFF.

This chain uses TRBV24-1 with TRBJ2-7; TRBD1 is a possible D gene (6 bases). The CDR3 is 12 residues long. CDR1 and CDR2 from the germline V gene are KGHDR and SFDVKD. V gave up 5 bases and J gave up 6 bases, with 10 bases separating them. This chain's CDR3 is CATSGQGPEQYF. The CDR3 nucleotides are TGTGCCACCAGTGGGCAGGGGCCCGAGCAGTACTTC.

This sequence joins TRBV7-9 and TRBJ2-7, with TRBD1 identical over 9 bases. Unmatched junction bases numbered 2, after V lost 5 bases and J lost 6 bases. CDR3 length equals 12 residues. Germline CDR1 SEHNR, CDR2 FQNEAQ (reference sequence). The DNA of the CDR3 is TGTGCCAGCAGCCAGGACAGGGGCGAGCAGTACTTC. This codes for CASSQDRGEQYF.

J is TRBJ1-6 and V is TRBV6-5; D is unclear. The length of the CDR3 is 15 residues. V was trimmed by 7 bases and J by 8 bases, leaving 18 bases between them. The V gene's germline CDR1 is MNHEY and CDR2 SVGAGI. CDR3 nucleotide sequence: TGTGCCAGCAAGTTGTGGGCCCACTTAGATTCACCCCTCCACTTT. It is translated as CASKLWAHLDSPLHF.

This sequence joins TRBV2 and TRBJ2-1; 8 bases fit TRBD2. The CDR3 extends over 15 amino acids. V was clipped by 4 bases and J by 5 bases; unmatched bases: 7. CDR1 is SNHLY and CDR2 is FYNNEI in the germline V gene. CDR3 residues: CASSAGRGANNEQFF. For the CDR3, the DNA is TGTGCCAGCAGTGCGGGGCGGGGGGCGAACAATGAGCAGTTCTTC.

This clone was counted a single time. This chain connects TRBV6-2 or TRBV6-3 to TRBJ2-3, with 11 bases identical to TRBD2. J was trimmed by 0 bases and V by 0 bases; bases with no gene match: 5. The CDR3 is made up of 18 amino acids. Looked up from germline, CDR1 is MNHEY and CDR2 is SVGEGT. CDR3 DNA sequence: TGTGCCAGCAGTTACTCCACTAGCGGGGGAGCTAGCACAGATACGCAGTATTTT. It is translated as CASSYSTSGGASTDTQYF.

The rearrangement uses TRBV6-5 and TRBJ2-2, with a tentative D call TRBD1 (6 bases). This CDR3 contains 16 residues. CDR1 is MNHEY and CDR2 is SVGAGI in the germline V gene. Trimming took 2 bases from V and 4 from J, leaving 14 bases between them. CDR3 coding DNA: TGTGCCAGCAGTTACCGGGCTGGGACATTCACCGGGGAGCTGTTTTTT. It yields the protein CASSYRAGTFTGELFF.

The sample holds a few counts of this clone. The V call is TRBV2, the J call TRBJ2-1, with TRBD2 as a possible D gene (7 bases). V lost 4 bases to trimming and J lost 4 bases, with 17 bases between them. The germline V gene encodes CDR1 SNHLY and CDR2 FYNNEI. The CDR3 extends over 16 amino acids. This chain's CDR3 is CASSGQGGGRYNEQFF. The CDR3 DNA follows: TGTGCCAGCAGTGGTCAAGGGGGGGGGCGTTACAATGAGCAGTTCTTC.

The rearrangement uses TRBV28 and TRBJ2-2, with D tentatively TRBD1 (5 bases). The CDR3 extends over 12 amino acids. CDR1 is MDHEN and CDR2 is SYDVKM in the germline V gene. CDR3 in amino acids: CAWGSPTGELFF. The CDR3 DNA is TGTGCATGGGGCAGTCCCACTGGGGAGCTGTTTTTT.

This chain links TRBV21-1 with TRBJ2-2; the table calls TRBD1, which could not be checked here. TRBV21-1 is deemed a pseudogene. The CDR3 is 15 amino acids. The CDR3 region is CASSKGTGNTGELFF. CDR3 in DNA: TGTGCCAGCAGCAAAGGGACAGGGAACACCGGGGAGCTGTTTTTT.

The rearrangement links TRBV7-2 to TRBJ2-1; possible D gene TRBD1, 6 bases. The CDR3 sequence is 16 residues long. CDR1 is SGHTA, CDR2 FQGNSA, per germline. V dropped 1 base and J dropped 9 bases, with 19 bases sitting between them. DNA for the CDR3: TGTGCCAGCAGCTTAGTGGCAGGGGTCTCCCTCACTGAGCAGTTCTTC. Its protein product is CASSLVAGVSLTEQFF.

This clone was counted between two and nine times. The chain links TRBV15 to TRBJ1-2, with a possible D match to TRBD1 (5 bases). The CDR3 runs to 16 residues. Trimming took off 5 bases at V and 0 bases at J, with 16 bases between the two ends. From germline, CDR1 is LNHNV and CDR2 YYDKDF (reference sequence). In DNA, the CDR3 is TGTGCCACCAGCGGCGGGACGCTCCCAACTAACTATGGCTACACCTTC. Its protein product is CATSGGTLPTNYGYTF.

The chain uses TRBV11-2 and TRBJ1-3, with 9 positions matching TRBD1. CDR1 and CDR2 (germline): SGHAT, FQNNGV. The CDR3 runs to 18 residues. The V and J ends lost 5 bases and 0 bases, in that order; junction bases with no gene match: 11. The CDR3 DNA reads TGTGCCAGCAGCCGTACGACGACAGGGGGTCGCTCTGGAAACACCATATATTTT. Protein product: CASSRTTTGGRSGNTIYF.

This clone was observed a handful of times. The rearrangement uses TRBV27 and TRBJ1-1, with 8 bases identical to TRBD1. The V gene end was trimmed by 5 bases and the J gene end by 4 bases; junction bases not matched to a gene: 12. The germline V gene has CDR1 MNHEY and CDR2 SMNVEV (reference sequence). CDR3 length: 16 amino acids. CDR3 residues: CASSLQFLTGGTEAFF. The CDR3 DNA sequence: TGTGCCAGCAGTCTCCAGTTCCTTACAGGGGGCACTGAAGCTTTCTTT.

V is TRBV2 and J is TRBJ1-4; 10 nucleotides align to TRBD1. Trimming cost V 7 bases and J 13 bases; bases outside gene matches: 9. This CDR3 has 13 residues. Germline V CDR1 and CDR2: SNHLY, FYNNEI. The CDR3: CASTRQGATLLFF. The CDR3 nucleotides read TGTGCCAGCACCCGACAGGGGGCGACTCTACTGTTTTTT.

The genes are TRBV18 and TRBJ2-5; 7 bases match TRBD2. Losses at the gene ends were 4 bases for V and 2 bases for J; bases not matched to a gene: 7. The CDR3 consists of 15 residues. The V gene's germline CDR1 is KGHSH and CDR2 LQKENI. CDR3 amino acids: CASSLRAGQQETQYF. DNA of the CDR3: TGTGCCAGCTCACTACGAGCGGGGCAACAAGAGACCCAGTACTTC.

The chain recombines TRBV7-8 with TRBJ1-4, with 10 bases aligning to TRBD1. The V gene's germline CDR1 is SGHVS and CDR2 FQNEAQ. CDR3 length: 16 amino acids. V was clipped by 5 bases and J by 7 bases; unmatched bases: 10. CDR3 region: CASSQMGQGMVEKLFF. CDR3 DNA sequence: TGTGCCAGCAGCCAAATGGGACAGGGGATGGTTGAAAAACTGTTTTTT. Variable domain in full (rest from reference TRBV7-8 and TRBJ1-4): GAGVSQSPRYKVAKRGQDVALRCDPISGHVSLFWYQQALGQGPEFLTYFQNEAQLDKSGLPSDRFFAERPEGSVSTLKIQRTQQEDSAVYLCASSQMGQGMVEKLFFGSGTQLSVL.

The CDR3 DNA reads as TGTGCCAGCAGCCAAGTTCGTAGGGAGCTGTTTTTT. It is translated as CASSQVRRELFF. The rearrangement uses TRBV3-1 (or the pseudogene TRBV3-2) and TRBJ2-2, with D unclear. CDR1 and CDR2 from the germline V gene are LGHDT and YNNKEL (reference sequence). The CDR3 is 12 amino acids. V was shortened by 1 base and J by 9 bases, with 6 bases between the two germline ends.